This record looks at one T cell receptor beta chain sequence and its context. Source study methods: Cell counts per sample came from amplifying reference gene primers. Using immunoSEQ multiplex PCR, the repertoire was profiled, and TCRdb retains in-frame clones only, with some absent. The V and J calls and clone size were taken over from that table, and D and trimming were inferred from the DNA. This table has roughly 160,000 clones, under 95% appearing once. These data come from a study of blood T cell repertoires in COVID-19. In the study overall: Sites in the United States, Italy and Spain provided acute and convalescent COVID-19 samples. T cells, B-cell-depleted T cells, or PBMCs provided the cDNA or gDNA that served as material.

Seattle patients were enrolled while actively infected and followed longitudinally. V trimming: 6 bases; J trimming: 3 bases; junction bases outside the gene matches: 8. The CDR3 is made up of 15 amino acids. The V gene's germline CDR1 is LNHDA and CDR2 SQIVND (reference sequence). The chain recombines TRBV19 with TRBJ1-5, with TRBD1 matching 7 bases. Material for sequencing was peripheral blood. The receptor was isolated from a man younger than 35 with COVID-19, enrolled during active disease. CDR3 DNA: TGTGCCAGTAGACATACAGGGGAGCCCAATCAGCCCCAGCATTTT. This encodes CASRHTGEPNQPQHF.